These T cell receptor beta chains were read from a single sample in a study of siplizumab effects on memory and regulatory T cells. Sequencing used immunoSEQ multiplex PCR; TCRdb keeps in-frame clones, though not all of them. The sample carries roughly 50,000 clones, roughly 87% recorded once. The sample consisted of naive CD8+ T cells sorted from blood. Receptors originate from a human donor in good health. Each CDR3 is given with its conserved first and last residue. The D gene is left open where the match is weak. The size field is filled for only some rows; it gives once, few, many or a size class.

j_call,d_call,clone_size,v_call,cdr3_nt,cdr3_aa
TRBJ1-1,NA,NA,TRBV6-5,TGTGCCAGCAGTTACCGGGCCGACGTCGAGGCTTTCTTT,CASSYRADVEAFF
TRBJ2-5,NA,NA,TRBV11-1,TGTGCCAGCAGCTTCCGGGAGACCCAGTACTTC,CASSFRETQYF
TRBJ2-7,NA,NA,TRBV5-8,TGTGCCAGCAGCTTGTACGAGCAGTACTTC,CASSLYEQYF
TRBJ2-7,NA,NA,TRBV5-4,TGTGCCAGCAGCTTAGGGGGCGAGCAGTACTTC,CASSLGGEQYF
TRBJ2-7,TRBD1,NA,TRBV28,TGTGCCAGCAGTTTTTCCCTGGGACAGTCCCTCAGCTCCTACGAGCAGTACTTC,CASSFSLGQSLSSYEQYF
TRBJ2-7,TRBD2,NA,TRBV7-9,TGTGCCAGCAGCTTAGAGGCGGGAGTTTACTACGAGCAGTACTTC,CASSLEAGVYYEQYF
TRBJ2-2,NA,NA,TRBV6-5,TGTGCCAGCAGGAGGCGGGAAAACACCGGGGAGCTGTTTTTT,CASRRRENTGELFF
TRBJ1-5,NA,few,TRBV5-8,TGTGCCAGCAGCTCTTATTGGGGTCGTGGAAGGGAGGCCGAACAGCCCCAGCATTTT,CASSSYWGRGREAEQPQHF
TRBJ2-4,TRBD1,NA,TRBV5-8,TGTGCCAGCAGCTTTCCTACAGGGGACGCTTTGGACAAAAACATTCAGTACTTC,CASSFPTGDALDKNIQYF
TRBJ2-1,NA,NA,TRBV7-2,TGTGCCAGCAGCTTAGGGGGGGGCGAGTTCTTC,CASSLGGGEFF
TRBJ1-2,NA,once,TRBV20-1,TGCAGTGCTAGCCCCCTCGGTGGCTACACCTTC,CSASPLGGYTF
TRBJ2-1,TRBD1,few,TRBV4-1,TGCGCCAGCAGCCAGTCAGGGGGCGACTACAATGAGCAGTTCTTC,CASSQSGGDYNEQFF
TRBJ2-1,TRBD1,NA,TRBV29-1,TGCAGCGTTCAGCAGGGGGATTACAATGAGCAGTTCTTC,CSVQQGDYNEQFF
TRBJ1-5,NA,NA,TRBV2,TGTGCCAGCAGTGAAAGTGGACGCCTAAGCAATCAGCCCCAGCATTTT,CASSESGRLSNQPQHF
TRBJ1-5,NA,NA,TRBV7-9,TGTGCCAGCAGCTTTCGGGCCGATGATCAGCCCCAGCATTTT,CASSFRADDQPQHF
TRBJ2-1,NA,NA,TRBV7-7,TGTGCTAGCAGCTTGGACCTAAGCTCCTACAATGAGCAGTTCTTC,CASSLDLSSYNEQFF
TRBJ2-7,TRBD1,NA,TRBV27,TGTGCCAGCAGTCAGAACAGGGGGGCCTACGAGCAGTACTTC,CASSQNRGAYEQYF
TRBJ2-5,TRBD2,NA,TRBV4-1,TGCGCCAGCAGCCAGAGCGGGGGGTACCAAGAGACCCAGTACTTC,CASSQSGGYQETQYF
TRBJ2-2,NA,once,TRBV19,TGTGCCAGTAGTATACAGGGGCTCCACACCGGGGAGCTGTTTTTT,CASSIQGLHTGELFF
TRBJ1-1,TRBD1,NA,TRBV2,TGTGCCAGCCACTTACCAGGGGGGGCTGAAGCTTTCTTT,CASHLPGGAEAFF
TRBJ1-5,TRBD1,NA,TRBV6-1,TGTGCCAGCAGTGAATTTACCGGGACAGGGATTAATCAGCCCCAGCATTTT,CASSEFTGTGINQPQHF
TRBJ2-7,TRBD2,NA,TRBV7-8,TGTGCCAGCAGCTTAGCGACTAGCGGGACCAACGAGCAGTACTTC,CASSLATSGTNEQYF
TRBJ2-1,NA,NA,TRBV2,TGTGCCAACCCCCTCGTTGGTGGTGAGCAGTTCTTC,CANPLVGGEQFF
TRBJ2-7,NA,NA,TRBV19,TGTGCCAGTAGTATAGTCTCGGGGGACGAGCAGTACTTC,CASSIVSGDEQYF
TRBJ2-7,TRBD1,NA,TRBV5-6,TGTGCCAGCAGATCCCTCACGGGACAGCTCTCCTACGAGCAGTACTTC,CASRSLTGQLSYEQYF
TRBJ2-2,NA,NA,TRBV9,TGTGCCAGCAGCCCCCCCGGGGGCTTCACCGGGGAGCTGTTTTTT,CASSPPGGFTGELFF
TRBJ1-1,NA,NA,TRBV21-1,TGTGCCAGCAGCAAAGCGCTTTGGGGAGCGAACACTGAAGCTTTCTTT,CASSKALWGANTEAFF
TRBJ1-1,NA,few,TRBV30,TGTGCCTGGAGTGTACCACAACTTGAAGCTTTCTTT,CAWSVPQLEAFF
TRBJ2-2,NA,NA,TRBV10-3,TGTGCCATCAGTGACCCATCCGGGGAGCTGTTTTTT,CAISDPSGELFF
TRBJ1-1,NA,few,TRBV7-6,TGTGCCAGCAGCTTAGCGGGGATACGGAACACTGAAGCTTTCTTT,CASSLAGIRNTEAFF
TRBJ2-1,NA,once,TRBV4-1,TGCGCCAGCAGCCAAGCGCTCGGGGGGCCAAACAATGAGCAGTTCTTC,CASSQALGGPNNEQFF
TRBJ2-1,TRBD2,NA,TRBV7-6,TGTGCCAGCAGCCCTTTAGCGGGAGGGCGGGATGAGCAGTTCTTC,CASSPLAGGRDEQFF
TRBJ1-1,NA,NA,TRBV29-1,TGCAGCGTTGAAACCCGACAGAGTAAGACTGAAGCTTTCTTT,CSVETRQSKTEAFF
TRBJ2-7,NA,NA,TRBV19,TGTGCCAGTAGTTTCGGGACTGCTGGCTACGAGCAGTACTTC,CASSFGTAGYEQYF
TRBJ1-1,NA,NA,TRBV6-5,TGTGCCAGCGGGTGGGGCGGAGGTGAAGCTTTCTTT,CASGWGGGEAFF
TRBJ2-3,NA,NA,TRBV10-3,TGTGCCATCAGTGAGCAACCGGGGGCGCGCGATACGCAGTATTTT,CAISEQPGARDTQYF
TRBJ2-1,NA,NA,TRBV12-5,TGTGCTAGTGGTTTGGTCGGCGAGCAGTTCTTC,CASGLVGEQFF
TRBJ1-1,NA,NA,TRBV13,TGTGCCAGCAGCCGGAGAGGGGTGCCTACTGAAGCTTTCTTT,CASSRRGVPTEAFF
TRBJ1-1,NA,NA,TRBV6-4,TGTGCCAGCAGTGACTACAGGGAAACTTTCTTT,CASSDYRETFF
TRBJ1-1,NA,NA,TRBV19,TGTGCCAGTAGTAATCGTCCTTATACACAGGAGAACACTGAAGCTTTCTTT,CASSNRPYTQENTEAFF
TRBJ2-7,NA,NA,TRBV27,TGTGCCAGCAGTGGGCCGTCCTACGAGCAGTACTTC,CASSGPSYEQYF
TRBJ1-2,NA,NA,TRBV18,TGTGCCAGCTCACTAACCGGGACGGGAAACTATGGCTACACCTTC,CASSLTGTGNYGYTF
TRBJ2-7,NA,few,TRBV6-1,TGTGCCAGCAGTGAAGACAGGTCGAGCTCCTACGAGCAGTACTTC,CASSEDRSSSYEQYF
TRBJ1-1,NA,NA,TRBV6-1,TGTGCCAGCAGTTTAACAGGGTTGGGCACTGAAGCTTTCTTT,CASSLTGLGTEAFF
TRBJ2-1,NA,NA,TRBV6-5,TGTGCCAGCACTGGGGGCGGAATGGACAATGAGCAGTTCTTC,CASTGGGMDNEQFF
TRBJ2-3,NA,NA,TRBV19,TGTGCCAGTAGTATATTAGCGTCTCGCACAGATACGCAGTATTTT,CASSILASRTDTQYF
TRBJ2-2,NA,NA,TRBV7-9,TGTGCCAGCAGCGCCCCTAGCGAGTCCACCGGGGAGCTGTTTTTT,CASSAPSESTGELFF
TRBJ2-7,TRBD2,NA,TRBV7-6,TGTGCCAGCAGCCCGGGACTAGCGGGACCCCACGAGCAGTACTTC,CASSPGLAGPHEQYF